These 14 T cell receptor beta chains came from one sample sequenced in a study of T cell repertoires in cytomegalovirus infection. TCRdb passed the reads through MiXCR, listing each CDR3 protein once. The table shows approximately 700,000 distinct CDR3 sequences, with under 40% occurring only once. The sample comprised PBMCs. These receptors were obtained from a human donor in good health (CMV status not recorded). Some clones in this sample may be carry-over from other donors' samples.

V usage is TRBV29-1 and J usage is TRBJ1-2; the D is unclear. V lost 2 bases to trimming and J lost 3 bases, with 10 bases between them. CDR1 SQVTM and CDR2 ANQGSEA come from the germline V gene. CDR3 length: 13 amino acids. The DNA for the CDR3 is TGCAGCGTTGAAAGTTCGCAGGACTATGGCTACACCTTC. It yields the protein CSVESSQDYGYTF.

The rearrangement uses TRBV12-3 or TRBV12-4 and TRBJ1-1, with D uncertain. The CDR3 spans 14 residues. V lost 1 base, J lost 5 bases, and 11 bases lay in between. The CDR3 nucleotides read TGTGCCAGCAGTTTAGGGCCCGGGTTAACTGAAGCTTTCTTT. Translating gives CASSLGPGLTEAFF.

This clonotype appeared a few times. CDR3 DNA: TGTGCCTTTCCTCCTGGCTCTGGGGCCAACGTCCTGACTTTC. The encoded protein is CAFPPGSGANVLTF. J is TRBJ2-6 and V is TRBV30; D is uncertain. The CDR3 consists of 14 residues. The V and J ends lost 7 bases and 0 bases respectively, with 10 bases between them. Germline CDR1 reads GTSNPN; CDR2 reads SVGIG (reference sequence).

This clonotype was seen repeatedly, ten times or more. One junction end disagrees with the germline gene, perhaps due to a read error. The gene calls are TRBV7-7 and TRBJ2-2; 9 bases are a match to TRBD1. The CDR3 has 16 amino acids. CDR1 is SSHAT, CDR2 FNYEAQ, per germline (reference sequence). The CDR3, as DNA: TGTGCTAGCAGCCCCGGGACAGGGTGGGACACCGGGGAGCTGTTTTTT. It yields the protein CASSPGTGWDTGELFF.

The J gene is TRBJ2-7, the V gene TRBV28, with unresolved D. Trimming took off 6 bases at V and 0 bases at J, with 12 bases between the two ends. The CDR3 length is 14 residues. CDR1 and CDR2 (germline): MDHEN, SYDVKM. CDR3 in DNA: TGTGCCAGCAGCCCACCCCCGGTCTCCTACGAGCAGTACTTC. It specifies CASSPPPVSYEQYF.

This clonotype was observed many times. The chain joins TRBV12-3 or TRBV12-4 to TRBJ1-1; 12 positions match TRBD1. The CDR3 consists of 22 residues. The J segment lost 0 bases and the V segment lost 4 bases, leaving 21 bases of the junction unmatched. Here the CDR3 DNA reads TGTGCCAGCAGTTCCCGGGGGGTAGTCAACTTGGGGACAGGGGGCTTGAACACTGAAGCTTTCTTT. Protein sequence: CASSSRGVVNLGTGGLNTEAFF.

This clonotype was observed once. This rearrangement joins TRBV6-6 to TRBJ1-2, with D possibly TRBD1 on 6 matching bases. Germline lookup yields CDR1 MNHNY and CDR2 SVGAGI (reference sequence). Trimming took off 8 bases at V and 2 bases at J, with 15 bases between the two ends. The CDR3 covers 14 residues. The CDR3 nucleotides read TGTGCCAGCCTAGTACGGACAGCGAACTATGGCTACACCTTC. Its translation: CASLVRTANYGYTF.

The chain recombines TRBV4-1 with TRBJ1-1; tentative D call: TRBD1 (5 bases). This CDR3 is 13 amino acids long. CDR1 is MGHRA and CDR2 is YSYEKL in the germline V gene. Trimming took 4 bases from V and 7 from J, leaving 13 bases between them. The CDR3 nucleotides are TGCGCCAGCAGCCCCGGGGGGGAGGGTGAAGCTTTCTTT. Its protein is CASSPGGEGEAFF.

This chain uses TRBV7-6 with TRBJ1-2; 8 positions agree with TRBD1. Per the germline V gene, CDR1 is SGHVS and CDR2 is FNYEAQ. The CDR3 runs 15 residues. Trimming took 8 bases from V and 3 from J; bases not matched to a gene: 11. As DNA, the CDR3 is TGTGCCAGCCCCTCGGAGGACAGGGCTGACTATGGCTACACCTTC. It codes for CASPSEDRADYGYTF.

V and J are TRBV10-3 and TRBJ2-1; 10 bases line up with TRBD2. This CDR3 spans 16 amino acids. The germline V gene has CDR1 ENHRY and CDR2 SYGVKD. After removal of 5 bases from V and 6 bases from J, the junction contained 10 bases not matched to a gene. The CDR3 coding sequence is TGTGCCATCAGTTTCACCGGGACTAGCGCCATCAATGAGCAGTTCTTC. Its protein product is CAISFTGTSAINEQFF.

The chain carries TRBV15 and TRBJ1-6; D is possibly TRBD1 (6 bases). The V and J ends lost 1 base and 9 bases respectively, with 13 bases between them. The CDR3 loop spans 15 amino acids. From germline, CDR1 is LNHNV and CDR2 YYDKDF (reference sequence). This CDR3 is CATSRVRGSTSPLHF. CDR3 DNA: TGTGCCACCAGCAGAGTCAGGGGTTCTACTTCACCCCTCCACTTT.

In the case of this clonotype: This clone may be a read error of a much larger clone one base away. V is TRBV12-3 or TRBV12-4 and J is TRBJ2-3; D is undetermined. V was shortened by 3 bases and J by 4 bases, with 5 bases between the two germline ends. The CDR3 runs to 12 residues. This CDR3 reads CASSFNSDTQYF. CDR3 nucleotide sequence: TGTGCCAGCAGTTTTAACTCAGATACGCAGTATTTT.

This clonotype was detected many times. The rearrangement joins TRBV12-3 or TRBV12-4 to TRBJ2-1; TRBD1 matches at 10 bases. The CDR3 contains 16 residues. After removal of 5 bases from V and 4 bases from J, the junction contained 8 bases not matched to a gene. CDR3 sequence: CASSTPGQGVYNEQFF. CDR3 DNA sequence: TGTGCCAGCAGTACACCTGGACAGGGGGTTTACAATGAGCAGTTCTTC.

This clonotype was observed many times. The chain has TRBV6-1 and TRBJ1-5; D call uncertain. This CDR3 contains 13 residues. Germline CDR1 MNHNS, CDR2 SASEGT. V was trimmed by 1 base and J by 6 bases, leaving 7 bases between them. The CDR3 sequence is CASSEGTGQPQHF. The CDR3 DNA reads as TGTGCCAGCAGTGAAGGGACCGGTCAGCCCCAGCATTTT.